Shown below are 27 T cell receptor beta chains from a single sample sequenced in a study of blood T cell repertoires in COVID-19. The data were produced by immunoSEQ multiplex PCR, yet TCRdb's version contains in-frame clones alone and is incomplete. The data show 140,000 or so clones, around 76% seen once. The sequenced sample was peripheral blood. The receptors here all came from a man aged 55 to 70 with acute or convalescent COVID-19.

The genes are TRBV6-5 and TRBJ1-5; D ambiguous. Germline V gene data show CDR1 as MNHEY and CDR2 as SVGAGI. CDR3 length equals 15 residues. Trimming took 6 bases from V and 4 from J, leaving 16 bases between them. CDR3 nucleotide sequence: TGTGCCAGCAGCAAAAAGCCCGAGGGTAATCAGCCCCAGCATTTT. Residues: CASSKKPEGNQPQHF.

In its sample, this clone was seen a few times. This chain joins TRBV18 and TRBJ2-5, with TRBD2 as a possible D gene (5 bases). V was trimmed by 11 bases and J by 3 bases, leaving 13 bases between them. The CDR3 runs 12 residues. Per the germline V gene, CDR1 is KGHSH and CDR2 is LQKENI. The CDR3 spells CAAGLEKETQYF. CDR3 DNA sequence: TGTGCCGCTGGACTGGAGAAAGAGACCCAGTACTTC.

The rearrangement links TRBV18 to TRBJ2-5; 8 nucleotides line up with TRBD2. The CDR3 is 16 residues long. In germline, CDR1 is KGHSH, CDR2 LQKENI. Trimming at V came to 6 bases and at J to 4 bases, leaving 13 bases not matched to a gene. The DNA of the CDR3 is TGTGCCAGCTCCACCCGGCCACTAGCGGATGGAGAGACCCAGTACTTC. Its translation is CASSTRPLADGETQYF.

J is TRBJ2-3 and V is TRBV21-1; the table names TRBD2, a call not compared with the DNA. TRBV21-1 is flagged as a pseudogene. The CDR3 consists of 15 residues. Written as DNA, the CDR3 is TGTGCCAGCAACGAACTAGCGGGAGGGTCAGATACGCAGTATTTT. Amino acid sequence: CASNELAGGSDTQYF.

By share, this clone ranks as medium-sized (0.01 to 0.1%). The identical CDR3 is also encoded by other nucleotide sequences in the sample. The chain combines TRBV4-1 with TRBJ2-2, with 7 positions matching TRBD2. The CDR3 has 16 amino acids. V lost 1 base to trimming and J lost 2 bases; unmatched junction nucleotides: 4. Germline V gives CDR1 MGHRA, CDR2 YSYEKL. The CDR3: CASSQASGPNTGELFF. DNA of the CDR3: TGCGCCAGCAGCCAAGCTAGCGGACCAAACACCGGGGAGCTGTTTTTT.

This sequence joins TRBV10-2 and TRBJ2-1; TRBD1 aligns across 8 bases. Germline CDR1 and CDR2: WSHSY and SAAADI. V dropped 3 bases and J dropped 3; count of bases not matched to a gene: 10. This CDR3 region has 17 residues. CDR3 bases: TGCGCCAGCAGTGACCCTCAAGGACAGGGAGACTACAATGAGCAGTTCTTC. This encodes CASSDPQGQGDYNEQFF.

This chain uses TRBV10-3 with TRBJ2-5; 8 bases align to TRBD2. The V gene's germline CDR1 is ENHRY and CDR2 SYGVKD. V shed 8 bases, J shed 4 bases, and the junction held 15 bases outside the gene matches. The CDR3 covers 16 residues. The CDR3 DNA sequence: TGTGCCATCGCGGGGGGCACGGGAGATGGGGGAGAGACCCAGTACTTC. Protein sequence: CAIAGGTGDGGETQYF.

The chain carries TRBV5-1 and TRBJ2-7; 11 bases match TRBD2. CDR1 is SGHRS, CDR2 YFSETQ, per germline. The CDR3 sequence is 15 residues long. The J segment lost 0 bases and the V segment lost 5 bases, leaving 4 bases of the junction unmatched. The CDR3 sequence: CASRRTSGSSYEQYF. CDR3 nucleotide sequence: TGCGCCAGCAGAAGGACTAGCGGGTCCTCCTACGAGCAGTACTTC. Full variable domain (outside the CDR3, taken from reference TRBV5-1 and TRBJ2-7): KAGVTQTPRYLIKTRGQQVTLSCSPISGHRSVSWYQQTPGQGLQFLFEYFSETQRNKGNFPGRFSGRQFSNSRSEMNVSTLELGDSALYLCASRRTSGSSYEQYFGPGTRLTVT.

V gene TRBV19 combines with J gene TRBJ2-3; 7 nucleotides align to TRBD2. Germline V lookup: CDR1 LNHDA, CDR2 SQIVND (reference sequence). The CDR3 totals 15 residues. With 5 bases clipped from V and 4 bases from J, the junction kept 9 bases outside the gene matches. This CDR3 is CASSDRGGRADTQYF. CDR3 DNA sequence: TGTGCCAGTAGTGACCGGGGAGGGAGGGCAGATACGCAGTATTTT.

V usage is TRBV27 and J usage is TRBJ2-7; 8 bases match TRBD2. V lost 8 bases and J lost 2; bases outside the gene matches: 11. The CDR3 covers 15 residues. The germline CDR1 and CDR2 sequences are MNHEY and SMNVEV (reference sequence). CDR3 amino acids: CASRESGGGAYEQYF. CDR3 coding DNA: TGTGCCAGCCGCGAGAGCGGGGGAGGGGCCTACGAGCAGTACTTC.

In its sample, this clone was seen a few times. This rearrangement joins TRBV10-1 to TRBJ2-7; no reliable D call. The CDR3 totals 12 residues. Looked up from germline, CDR1 is WNHNN and CDR2 is SYGVQD (reference sequence). The germline V and J ends were trimmed by 6 bases and 7 bases, with 13 bases remaining between them. CDR3 loop: CASSFATEEQYF. The DNA for the CDR3 is TGCGCCAGCAGCTTTGCCACAGAGGAGCAGTACTTC.

This clone was counted only a few times. V and J are TRBV14 and TRBJ2-1, with D unclear. This CDR3 spans 17 amino acids. Trimming removed 4 bases at V and 1 base at J, with 17 bases between. CDR1 and CDR2 (germline): SGHDN, FVKESK. CDR3 protein: CASSPPSYGSSYNEQFF. In nucleotides, the CDR3 is TGTGCCAGCAGCCCACCCTCTTATGGCAGTTCCTACAATGAGCAGTTCTTC.

This clone was seen more than once but under ten times. V is TRBV19 and J is TRBJ2-2; TRBD2 matches 12 bases. V trimming: 6 bases; J trimming: 3 bases; junction bases outside the gene matches: 14. This CDR3 has 19 amino acids. Germline CDR1 reads LNHDA; CDR2 reads SQIVND (reference sequence). CDR3 sequence (DNA): TGTGCCAGTAGCTTAAATGGCCTAGCGGGAGGGCCTGACACCGGGGAGCTGTTTTTT. Translation: CASSLNGLAGGPDTGELFF.

On this clone: Lacking the conserved final phenylalanine or tryptophan, this CDR3 likely reflects a read error. The DNA is omitted, as the CDR3 cannot be located on it reliably, and the CDR3 follows TCRdb's listing. The rearrangement joins TRBV9 to TRBJ2-7; the table's D call, TRBD2, has no DNA check behind it. The germline V gene encodes CDR1 SGDLS and CDR2 YYNGEE. A total of 13 residues make up the CDR3, ends included. The CDR3 loop is CASSVTPSGPLEI.

This chain joins TRBV30 and TRBJ1-5, with a tentative D call TRBD1 (5 bases). The V end lost 0 bases, the J end lost 6 bases, and 9 bases lay between the germline ends. Germline CDR1 is GTSNPN and CDR2 is SVGIG (reference sequence). The CDR3 covers 13 residues. The CDR3 DNA follows: TGTGCCTGGAGTGTGGAGGGGCGTCAGCCCCAGCATTTT. It is translated as CAWSVEGRQPQHF.

This clone was detected only a few times. The rearrangement joins TRBV9 to TRBJ2-5, with 7 nucleotides matching TRBD1. Germline V gene lookup returns CDR1 SGDLS and CDR2 YYNGEE. The ends lost 4 bases at V and 2 bases at J; junction bases unmatched: 2. This CDR3 is 13 amino acids long. The CDR3 nucleotides are TGTGCCAGCAGCAGGACAGGTCAAGAGACCCAGTACTTC. Protein product: CASSRTGQETQYF.

The chain has TRBV19 and TRBJ2-7; a weak D match, TRBD1 (5 bases). This CDR3 spans 13 amino acids. Looked up from germline, CDR1 is LNHDA and CDR2 is SQIVND (reference sequence). V lost 4 bases and J lost 9, with 16 bases in between. CDR3 amino acids: CASSTQGSTGQYF. CDR3 sequence (DNA): TGTGCCAGTAGTACGCAGGGCAGTACGGGGCAGTACTTC. Complete variable domain (other parts from reference TRBV19 and TRBJ2-7): DGGITQSPKYLFRKEGQNVTLSCEQNLNHDAMYWYRQDPGQGLRLIYYSQIVNDFQKGDIAEGYSVSREKKESFPLTVTSAQKNPTAFYLCASSTQGSTGQYFGPGTRLTVT.

The chain has TRBV12-3 or TRBV12-4 and TRBJ1-1; TRBD1 might be the D (5 bases). V was shortened by 3 bases and J by 8 bases, with 10 bases between the two germline ends. The CDR3 is 12 residues long. The CDR3 bases are TGTGCCAGCAGTTTCGACAGCAAAGAAGCTTTCTTT. Its protein product is CASSFDSKEAFF.

This clone was recorded only once. J is TRBJ2-1 and V is TRBV12-5; 14 nucleotides align to TRBD2. The trim removed 2 bases at V and 8 bases at J, leaving 8 bases unmatched. The germline V gene has CDR1 LGHNT and CDR2 FRNRAP. This CDR3 contains 17 residues. In DNA, the CDR3 is TGTGCTAGTGGTTTGCCACTCCCGGGACTAGCGGGAGATGAGCAGTTCTTC. It translates to CASGLPLPGLAGDEQFF.

In its sample, this clone was seen once. CDR3 bases: TGCGCCAGCAGCTTGACCACAGGGGCGCCTAGCTCTGGGGCCAACGTCCTGACTTTC. This encodes CASSLTTGAPSSGANVLTF. The V gene is TRBV5-1, the J gene TRBJ2-6, with TRBD1 matching 7 bases. The CDR3 has 19 residues. Germline V gene sequence: CDR1 SGHRS, CDR2 YFSETQ. The V and J ends lost 1 base and 0 bases, in that order; junction bases with no gene match: 10.

The V call is TRBV7-3, the J call TRBJ2-1; no clear D gene. The germline V gene has CDR1 SGHTA and CDR2 FQGTGA. Trimming removed 3 bases from V and 5 bases from J, with 5 bases in between. The CDR3 consists of 12 residues. CDR3 amino acids: CASSFRNNEQFF. The CDR3 DNA is TGTGCCAGCAGCTTCAGGAACAATGAGCAGTTCTTC.

V gene TRBV19 combines with J gene TRBJ2-7; 7 nucleotides align to TRBD2. From germline, CDR1 is LNHDA and CDR2 SQIVND (reference sequence). V lost 1 base, J lost 3 bases, and 3 bases stayed unmatched. This CDR3 has 14 amino acids. The chain's CDR3 is CASSIGIAGYEQYF. CDR3 in DNA: TGTGCCAGTAGTATAGGGATAGCGGGCTACGAGCAGTACTTC. Complete variable domain (other parts from reference TRBV19 and TRBJ2-7): DGGITQSPKYLFRKEGQNVTLSCEQNLNHDAMYWYRQDPGQGLRLIYYSQIVNDFQKGDIAEGYSVSREKKESFPLTVTSAQKNPTAFYLCASSIGIAGYEQYFGPGTRLTVT.

V gene TRBV7-9 combines with J gene TRBJ1-1; TRBD1 agrees at 8 bases. The CDR3 totals 14 residues. After removal of 4 bases from V and 0 bases from J, the junction contained 1 base not matched to a gene. CDR1 SEHNR and CDR2 FQNEAQ come from the germline V gene (reference sequence). The CDR3 is CASSWTGMNTEAFF. The CDR3 region has the DNA TGTGCCAGCAGCTGGACAGGGATGAACACTGAAGCTTTCTTT.

J is TRBJ2-1 and V is TRBV19; D is perhaps TRBD2 (6 bases). The germline gives CDR1 LNHDA, CDR2 SQIVND (reference sequence). The ends were cut back, 5 bases at V and 6 bases at J, with 17 bases in the middle. This CDR3 is built from 15 residues. The CDR3 DNA reads as TGTGCCAGTAGTCTTACTAGCACCACGGGCAATGAGCAGTTCTTC. Protein product: CASSLTSTTGNEQFF.

The chain has TRBV7-2 and TRBJ2-7; D is ambiguous. Trimming removed 0 bases at V and 3 bases at J, with 6 bases between. This CDR3 comprises 13 residues. Germline lookup yields CDR1 SGHTA and CDR2 FQGNSA. The CDR3 spells CASSLASLYEQYF. The CDR3 DNA follows: TGTGCCAGCAGCTTAGCCAGTCTCTACGAGCAGTACTTC.

The rearrangement joins TRBV3-1 (or the pseudogene TRBV3-2) to TRBJ1-3; D unclear. From germline, CDR1 is LGHDT and CDR2 YNNKEL (reference sequence). V was shortened by 6 bases and J by 4 bases, with 10 bases between the two germline ends. CDR3 length: 13 amino acids. This CDR3 is CASRNVGGNTIYF. In DNA form, the CDR3 reads TGTGCCAGCAGAAACGTCGGGGGAAACACCATATATTTT.

The rearrangement joins TRBV30 to TRBJ2-4; the match to TRBD1 covers 7 bases. Germline lookup yields CDR1 GTSNPN and CDR2 SVGIG (reference sequence). The CDR3 loop spans 13 amino acids. The junction had 2 bases not matched to a gene; V was cut back by 2 bases and J by 4 bases. CDR3 sequence reads: CAWSPGGKNIQYF. The CDR3 DNA follows: TGTGCCTGGAGTCCAGGGGGAAAAAACATTCAGTACTTC. Filled out from reference TRBV30 and TRBJ2-4, the complete variable domain reads SQTIHQWPATLVQPVGSPLSLECTVEGTSNPNLYWYRQAAGRGLQLLFYSVGIGQISSEVPQNLSASRPQDRQFILSSKKLLLSDSGFYLCAWSPGGKNIQYFGAGTRLSVL.